This TCR beta chain came from a study of cytotoxic CD8 clonotypes in ibrutinib-treated CLL. The overall study: Partial response was seen in approximately 24 patients and complete response in 2; after median roughly 6 years, about 14 stayed remitted, about 12 progressed. Response samples were drawn at a median of about twelve months of treatment, range 6 to 36. The study, taken as a whole, reports: Clonality increased at ibrutinib response, then returned toward baseline at progression.

The V end lost 4 bases, the J end lost 0 bases, and 13 bases lay between the germline ends. The CDR3 spans 15 residues. The V gene's germline CDR1 is SGHNT and CDR2 YYREEE (reference sequence). The assay was immunoSEQ multiplex PCR, and TCRdb's table has in-frame clones only and misses some. In the table there are 250,000 to 350,000 clones, around 69% of which are singletons. As regards this clone: Its antigen is unknown.

The chain joins TRBV5-4 to TRBJ1-2; a possible D gene is TRBD1 (5 bases). The input for sequencing was PBMCs, taken at disease progression, from a patient treated with ibrutinib. The origin of this receptor is a human donor with chronic lymphocytic leukemia. CDR3 sequence (DNA): TGTGCCAGCAGCCCCGGGACGCTTGCTAACTATGGCTACACCTTC. Translation gives CASSPGTLANYGYTF.